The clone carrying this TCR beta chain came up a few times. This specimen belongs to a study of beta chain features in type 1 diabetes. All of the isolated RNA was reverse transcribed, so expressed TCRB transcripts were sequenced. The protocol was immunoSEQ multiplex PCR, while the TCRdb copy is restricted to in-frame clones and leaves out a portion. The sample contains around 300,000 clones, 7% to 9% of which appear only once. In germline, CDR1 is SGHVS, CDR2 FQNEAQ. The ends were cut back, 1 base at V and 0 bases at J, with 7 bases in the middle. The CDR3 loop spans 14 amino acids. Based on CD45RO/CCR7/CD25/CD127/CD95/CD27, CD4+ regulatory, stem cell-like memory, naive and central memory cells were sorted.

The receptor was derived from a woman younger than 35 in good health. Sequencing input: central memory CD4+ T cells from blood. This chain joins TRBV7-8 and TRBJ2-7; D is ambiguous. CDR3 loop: CASSLDPSSYEQYF. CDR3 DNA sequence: TGTGCCAGCAGCTTAGACCCAAGCTCCTACGAGCAGTACTTC.